The rows below give T cell receptor beta chains drawn from one sample of a study of shared clonotypes between healthy human individuals. TCRdb keeps only in-frame clones here, not all; method: immunoSEQ multiplex PCR. This table holds about 1.1 million clones, around three quarters found once. Sequencing used memory CD4+ T cells from PBMCs. The origin of the receptors is a man aged 18-30 years in good health. Some clones in this sample may be carry-over from other donors' samples. The CDR3 runs from the conserved cysteine through the conserved F or W. The D gene is left open where the match is weak. The size entry is marked missing in some rows and otherwise reads once, few, many or a size class.

V: TRBV28
D: TRBD1
J: TRBJ1-4
size: -
CDR3: CASRQGVEKLFF
DNA: TGTGCCAGTAGACAGGGCGTAGAAAAACTGTTTTTT

V: TRBV9
D: TRBD2
J: TRBJ2-1
size: -
CDR3: CASSAPGLAGVGEQFF
DNA: TGTGCCAGCAGCGCACCGGGACTAGCGGGAGTAGGGGAGCAGTTCTTC

V: TRBV7-9
D: -
J: TRBJ2-3
size: -
CDR3: CASSRAGGRRTDTQYF
DNA: TGTGCCAGCAGCCGTGCAGGGGGGAGGCGCACAGATACGCAGTATTTT

V: TRBV11-2
D: TRBD2
J: TRBJ2-1
size: -
CDR3: CASSSLAGGNEQFF
DNA: TGTGCCAGCAGCTCCCTAGCGGGAGGGAATGAGCAGTTCTTC

V: TRBV30
D: -
J: TRBJ2-5
size: -
CDR3: CAWSKGGAQETQYF
DNA: TGTGCCTGGAGCAAAGGGGGGGCCCAAGAGACCCAGTACTTC

V: TRBV11-2
D: -
J: TRBJ1-4
size: -
CDR3: CASSFSENEKLFF
DNA: TGTGCCAGCAGCTTTAGCGAGAATGAAAAACTGTTTTTT

V: TRBV19
D: TRBD2
J: TRBJ2-7
size: -
CDR3: CASSRGLAEYYEQYF
DNA: TGTGCCAGTAGTAGGGGACTAGCGGAATACTACGAGCAGTACTTC

V: TRBV28
D: -
J: TRBJ1-3
size: -
CDR3: CAIMTFSGNTIYF
DNA: TGTGCCATCATGACCTTCTCTGGAAACACCATATATTTT

V: TRBV4-1
D: -
J: TRBJ1-2
size: -
CDR3: CASSHNLGWNYGYTF
DNA: TGCGCCAGCAGCCATAATCTGGGGTGGAACTATGGCTACACCTTC

V: TRBV6-6
D: -
J: TRBJ2-5
size: -
CDR3: CASSYEETQYF
DNA: TGTGCCAGCAGTTATGAAGAGACCCAGTACTTC

V: TRBV10-2
D: -
J: TRBJ2-3
size: many
CDR3: CASRQSTDTQYF
DNA: TGCGCCAGCCGACAGAGCACAGATACGCAGTATTTT

V: TRBV14
D: -
J: TRBJ1-2
size: many
CDR3: CASSRDLNNYGYTF
DNA: TGTGCCAGCAGCCGGGACCTAAATAACTATGGCTACACCTTC

V: TRBV6-5
D: -
J: TRBJ1-1
size: -
CDR3: CASRQGQKAFF
DNA: TGTGCCAGCAGACAAGGACAGAAAGCTTTCTTT

V: TRBV10-2
D: TRBD2
J: TRBJ2-1
size: -
CDR3: CASRVEREGYNEQFF
DNA: TGCGCCAGCAGGGTTGAGCGGGAGGGCTACAATGAGCAGTTCTTC

V: TRBV10-3
D: TRBD1
J: TRBJ2-7
size: -
CDR3: CAISPGTGGRGEQYF
DNA: TGTGCCATCAGCCCCGGGACAGGGGGCCGGGGCGAGCAGTACTTC

V: TRBV30
D: -
J: TRBJ2-7
size: -
CDR3: CAWLTPSYEQYF
DNA: TGTGCCTGGTTAACACCTAGCTACGAGCAGTACTTC

V: TRBV2
D: TRBD2
J: TRBJ2-7
size: -
CDR3: CASSPTSGGDLEQYF
DNA: TGTGCCAGCAGTCCTACTAGCGGTGGGGATCTCGAGCAGTACTTC

V: TRBV7-9
D: TRBD1
J: TRBJ1-2
size: -
CDR3: CASSFGTGLGYGYTF
DNA: TGTGCCAGCAGCTTCGGGACAGGGCTGGGCTATGGCTACACCTTC

V: TRBV7-2
D: -
J: TRBJ2-1
size: -
CDR3: CASSHTRDFNEQFF
DNA: TGTGCCAGCAGCCATACCCGGGACTTTAATGAGCAGTTCTTC

V: TRBV30
D: -
J: TRBJ2-2
size: -
CDR3: CAWSPDTGELFF
DNA: TGTGCCTGGAGTCCTGACACCGGGGAGCTGTTTTTT

V: TRBV6-1
D: TRBD2
J: TRBJ2-3
size: -
CDR3: CASSEGWASGGITDTQYF
DNA: TGTGCCAGCAGTGAAGGTTGGGCTAGCGGGGGGATCACAGATACGCAGTATTTT

V: TRBV29-1
D: TRBD2
J: TRBJ2-1
size: -
CDR3: CSTRLAGGRNEQFF
DNA: TGCAGCACCCGACTAGCGGGAGGGAGGAATGAGCAGTTCTTC

V: TRBV14
D: TRBD1
J: TRBJ1-5
size: -
CDR3: CASSPKGYRDSQPQHF
DNA: TGTGCCAGCAGCCCGAAAGGGTATAGGGACAGTCAGCCCCAGCATTTT

V: TRBV10-3
D: -
J: TRBJ1-1
size: -
CDR3: CAIGTQGIGTEAFF
DNA: TGTGCCATCGGAACCCAGGGAATTGGCACTGAAGCTTTCTTT

V: TRBV14
D: -
J: TRBJ1-2
size: once
CDR3: CASSQAPYNGYTF
DNA: TGTGCCAGCAGCCAAGCGCCATATAATGGCTACACCTTC

V: TRBV11-2
D: TRBD2
J: TRBJ2-7
size: -
CDR3: CASSLLLAGGYEQYF
DNA: TGTGCCAGCAGCTTACTACTAGCGGGAGGTTACGAGCAGTACTTC

V: TRBV6-1
D: -
J: TRBJ2-1
size: -
CDR3: CASSEGGIRIEQFF
DNA: TGTGCCAGCAGTGAAGGGGGCATCAGGATTGAGCAGTTCTTC

V: TRBV7-2
D: -
J: TRBJ2-1
size: -
CDR3: CASSLSTLSSYNEQFF
DNA: TGTGCCAGCAGCTTGTCGACGCTAAGCTCCTACAATGAGCAGTTCTTC